The 26 T cell receptor beta chains given below trace back to one sample, sequenced in a study of monozygotic twins with inflammatory bowel disease. TCRdb reanalyzed the 5' RACE reads, giving one entry per CDR3 protein sequence and no DNA. The clone table shows some 170,000 distinct CDR3 sequences, with the ten largest holding about 2.4%. Sequencing used blood. Every receptor here comes from a human donor with ulcerative colitis or Crohn's disease, or a healthy co-twin of an affected twin (not recorded which).

The chain is built from TRBV5-1 and TRBJ2-3; the D gene TCRdb calls, TRBD2, cannot be checked with no DNA. CDR3 length equals 15 residues. Germline lookup yields CDR1 SGHRS and CDR2 YFSETQ. CDR3 sequence reads: CASSHGTSGTDTQYF.

This chain uses TRBV19 with TRBJ2-7. This CDR3 has 12 residues. Germline V lookup: CDR1 LNHDA, CDR2 SQIVND (reference sequence). The CDR3 is CASSRSTYEQYF.

The J gene is TRBJ1-1, the V gene TRBV28; TCRdb indicates TRBD1, and absent DNA this call remains unverified. CDR1 and CDR2 (germline): MDHEN, SYDVKM. The CDR3 runs to 14 residues. CDR3 region: CASRRTGGITEAFF.

The gene calls are TRBV7-8 and TRBJ2-7. Germline V gene data show CDR1 as SGHVS and CDR2 as FQNEAQ. This CDR3 region has 14 residues. This chain's CDR3 is CASSLEENSYEQYF.

The rearrangement uses TRBV10-3 and TRBJ2-1; the TRBD2 assignment by TCRdb is unverifiable without DNA. There are 16 residues in the CDR3. CDR1 and CDR2 (germline): ENHRY, SYGVKD. CDR3 sequence reads: CAISESRGTSGNEQFF.

The J gene is TRBJ2-7, the V gene TRBV12-3 or TRBV12-4; the D call from TCRdb, TRBD1, cannot be confirmed without DNA. The CDR3 spans 11 residues. The CDR3 is CASRDFYEQYF.

This chain uses TRBV12-5 with TRBJ2-3; TCRdb gives TRBD2 as the D gene, but with no DNA this cannot be confirmed. The germline CDR1 and CDR2 sequences are LGHNT and FRNRAP. CDR3 length: 16 residues. CDR3 sequence: CASDPHGAGGFDTQYF.

This CDR3 reads CASSTVWAATNTGELFF. This rearrangement joins TRBV5-4 to TRBJ2-2; TCRdb gives TRBD1 as the D gene, but with no DNA this cannot be confirmed. CDR3 length equals 17 residues. CDR1 is SGHNT, CDR2 YYREEE, per germline (reference sequence).

The chain uses TRBV6-1 and TRBJ1-1. Germline V gives CDR1 MNHNS, CDR2 SASEGT. The CDR3 runs 11 residues. This chain's CDR3 is CASTQNTEAFF.

The chain couples TRBV4-1 to TRBJ2-1; without DNA, the TCRdb call of TRBD1 cannot be checked. Looked up from germline, CDR1 is MGHRA and CDR2 is YSYEKL. This CDR3 spans 16 amino acids. The CDR3 sequence: CASSPEGRTFDNEQFF.

The rearrangement joins TRBV3-1 to TRBJ1-2; TCRdb proposes TRBD1, but this gene call is untestable without DNA. There are 15 residues in the CDR3. The germline CDR1 and CDR2 sequences are LGHDT and YNNKEL (reference sequence). The CDR3 sequence is CASSQASQGFQGYTF.

The chain has TRBV12-3 or TRBV12-4 and TRBJ2-3; TCRdb names TRBD1, which stays unverified in the absence of DNA. CDR3 size: 16 residues. The CDR3 sequence is CASSPLTGGAGDTQYF.

The V gene is TRBV29-1, the J gene TRBJ2-2; TCRdb selects TRBD1, and the lack of DNA leaves this call unchecked. Germline V lookup: CDR1 SQVTM, CDR2 ANQGSEA. This CDR3 is built from 14 residues. The CDR3 spells CSVERTGVTGELFF.

The chain has TRBV6-5 and TRBJ2-3; TCRdb indicates TRBD2, and absent DNA this call remains unverified. CDR3 length equals 17 residues. The germline CDR1 and CDR2 sequences are MNHEY and SVGAGI. The CDR3: CASSRGTQHLSTDTQYF.

The genes are TRBV6-1 and TRBJ1-4; absent DNA, TCRdb's TRBD1 call cannot be checked. Germline-derived CDR1 and CDR2 are MNHNS and SASEGT. The CDR3 length is 15 residues. The CDR3: CASRHTKTGGEKLFF.

The gene calls are TRBV28 and TRBJ1-4; TCRdb picks TRBD1, but there is no DNA to check that call. Germline V lookup: CDR1 MDHEN, CDR2 SYDVKM. The CDR3 runs to 17 residues. CDR3 loop: CASSLPPDTSGDEKLFF. The variable domain in full, with the rest retrieved from reference TRBV28 and TRBJ1-4, is DVKVTQSSRYLVKRTGEKVFLECVQDMDHENMFWYRQDPGLGLRLIYFSYDVKMKEKGDIPEGYSVSREKKERFSLILESASTNQTSMYLCASSLPPDTSGDEKLFFGSGTQLSVL.

V usage is TRBV20-1 and J usage is TRBJ1-2; TCRdb outputs TRBD1, but without DNA this stays unchecked. This CDR3 has 15 amino acids. In germline, CDR1 is DFQATT, CDR2 SNEGSKA (reference sequence). The CDR3 here is CSAPGGGGYNYGYTF.

J is TRBJ2-7 and V is TRBV6-5; TCRdb's assignment of TRBD1 cannot be checked, as there is no DNA. The germline V gene has CDR1 MNHEY and CDR2 SVGAGI. There are 13 residues in the CDR3. CDR3 protein: CASGTGGFAEQYF.

The rearrangement uses TRBV20-1 and TRBJ2-4; the D call of TRBD1 rests on TCRdb alone, since no DNA is present to check it. The length of the CDR3 is 13 residues. CDR1 is DFQATT and CDR2 is SNEGSKA in the germline V gene (reference sequence). The CDR3 reads CSAPRGAWDIQYF.

The rearrangement joins TRBV29-1 to TRBJ1-1; there is no DNA to check the TCRdb D call of TRBD1. Germline CDR1 reads SQVTM; CDR2 reads ANQGSEA. The CDR3 has 12 amino acids. CDR3 sequence: CSVGVDFTEASF.

V usage is TRBV6-1 and J usage is TRBJ2-3. Germline lookup yields CDR1 MNHNS and CDR2 SASEGT. This CDR3 is built from 14 residues. The CDR3: CASSWGLGTDTQYF.

The CDR3 region is CSAPEGRASEQYF. The rearrangement links TRBV20-1 to TRBJ2-7; the D gene TCRdb calls, TRBD2, cannot be checked with no DNA. CDR1 and CDR2 (germline): DFQATT, SNEGSKA (reference sequence). The CDR3 is 13 residues long.

The chain is built from TRBV13 and TRBJ2-3; absent DNA, TCRdb's TRBD2 call cannot be checked. Germline CDR1 PRHDT, CDR2 FYEKMQ (reference sequence). The CDR3 is 14 amino acids. This CDR3 reads CASSGRPGGDTQYF.

The chain uses TRBV20-1 and TRBJ2-7; TCRdb gives TRBD2 as the D gene, but with no DNA this cannot be confirmed. The CDR3 is made up of 13 amino acids. CDR1 DFQATT and CDR2 SNEGSKA come from the germline V gene (reference sequence). CDR3 protein: CSARVVARREQYF.

The chain has TRBV27 and TRBJ2-3; TCRdb outputs TRBD1, but without DNA this stays unchecked. The CDR3 is 14 amino acids. Germline CDR1 reads MNHEY; CDR2 reads SMNVEV (reference sequence). CDR3 sequence: CASRGQPRTDTQYF.

The chain has TRBV20-1 and TRBJ2-1. This CDR3 has 13 residues. The V gene's germline CDR1 is DFQATT and CDR2 SNEGSKA (reference sequence). CDR3 loop: CSAGRSSYNEQFF.